This TCR beta chain was obtained from a study of cytomegalovirus exposure and HLA in healthy donors. Study-wide background: The same platform used for the 600 to 750 first-cohort repertoires was also used for the 120 or so validation repertoires, as a later analysis reported. Study-level results: It was reported that the classifier diagnosed cytomegalovirus status with high specificity and sensitivity in both the original and validation cohorts. First-cohort TCR clusters tended to co-occur in the 130 or so validation repertoires, a later analysis found.

The V gene's germline CDR1 is SGHRS and CDR2 YFSETQ. J gave up 6 bases and V 4 bases, and 12 bases lay outside the gene matches. CDR3 length: 15 amino acids. Assay used: immunoSEQ multiplex PCR; TCRdb lists only in-frame clones, some missing. The sample holds more than 45,000 clones; 80% to 90% are singletons and the top ten take roughly 15%. In the case of this clone: Its target is not known.

The chain uses TRBV5-1 and TRBJ1-2, with TRBD1 matching 7 bases. The specimen sequenced was PBMCs. This receptor was identified in a woman aged 18 to 35 in good health and CMV-seronegative. CDR3 region: CASSLQSRGFDGYTF. The CDR3 nucleotides are TGCGCCAGCAGCCTGCAGAGCAGGGGGTTCGATGGCTACACCTTC.